The present entry profiles one T cell receptor (beta chain) with its context. CDR1 is SGHTA, CDR2 FQGNSA, per germline. The CDR3 length is 15 residues. The ends were cut back, 2 bases at V and 4 bases at J, with 11 bases in the middle. Only in-frame clones appear in the TCRdb table, and some are missing; sequencing was by immunoSEQ multiplex PCR. The repertoire holds around 150,000 clones, with about nine tenths as singletons. The sample originates from a study of blood T cell repertoires in COVID-19. Study in general: Spain, Italy and the United States supplied samples that represented acute and convalescent COVID-19.

The sequenced material came from peripheral blood. The V call is TRBV7-2, the J call TRBJ1-4; D remains unclear. The clonotype originates from a man in his fifties or sixties with active or convalescent COVID-19. The CDR3 DNA sequence: TGTGCCAGCAGCTTAACCGGTGTCTTTAATGAAAAACTGTTTTTT. Its translation: CASSLTGVFNEKLFF.